This T cell receptor beta chain was obtained from a study of blood T cell repertoires in COVID-19. TCRdb keeps only in-frame clones here, not all; method: immunoSEQ multiplex PCR. The sample contains around 220,000 clones, around 87% of which appear only once. This CDR3 is 17 amino acids long. The germline V gene has CDR1 PRHDT and CDR2 FYEKMQ (reference sequence). Deletions cut 5 bases from V and 0 bases from J, with 14 bases between. The material sequenced was peripheral blood. The sequence was obtained from a woman in her forties or fifties with COVID-19, enrolled during active disease. The gene calls are TRBV13 and TRBJ2-6; D is uncertain. Written as DNA, the CDR3 is TGTGCCAGCAGCCAAACGGCGGCGTTCTCTGGGGCCAACGTCCTGACTTTC. Its translation: CASSQTAAFSGANVLTF.